What follows describes a single T cell receptor (beta chain). Its antigen is as yet unknown. The repertoire was sequenced with immunoSEQ multiplex PCR; TCRdb's copy has only in-frame clones and lacks some. The sample yields about 97,000 clones, roughly 86% seen once. V lost 4 bases and J 6 bases, leaving 3 bases between the germline ends. The germline CDR1 and CDR2 sequences are DFQATT and SNEGSKA (reference sequence). This CDR3 comprises 9 residues. This specimen belongs to a study of T cell responses to AZD1222 COVID-19 vaccine. General study points: Possibly, clonal diversity was underestimated; donors were largely white British and included more females.

The input for sequencing was peripheral blood, taken 28 days after the second AZD1222 dose. V is TRBV20-1 and J is TRBJ1-1; D gene uncertain. The source is an adult who received the AZD1222 COVID-19 vaccine. Here the CDR3 DNA reads TGCAGTGCTAACCCTGAAGCTTTCTTT. This gives the protein CSANPEAFF.